These T cell receptor beta chains were read from a single sample in a study of yellow fever vaccine responses in identical twins. TCRdb recomputed calls from the RT-PCR reads with MiXCR, one row per CDR3 protein. Of 35,000 or so distinct CDR3 sequences listed, about 63% are singletons. This specimen was T cells from blood (PBMCs), unsorted or a sorted subset (not recorded which), taken before or after yellow fever vaccination (not recorded which). The receptors here all came from a woman aged 18-29 years who received the yellow fever vaccine. The CDR3 runs from the conserved cysteine through the conserved F or W. D genes are given only for firm matches. Clone size is stated in some rows and not others, as once, few, many or a class when expanded.

j_call v_call d_call clone_size cdr3_nt cdr3_aa
TRBJ1-1 TRBV20-1 NA NA TGCAGTGCTATGTGGGGACCCACTGAAGCTTTCTTT CSAMWGPTEAFF
TRBJ2-7 TRBV11-3 TRBD2 few TGTGCCAGCAGCTTAGTACTAGCGGGGAACTACGAGCAGTACTTC CASSLVLAGNYEQYF
TRBJ2-7 TRBV20-1 NA few TGCAGTGCTAGGAAACCGGGAGTGGACGAGCAGTACTTC CSARKPGVDEQYF
TRBJ1-2 TRBV29-1 NA NA TGCAGCGTTCGGAGGGGCAACGGCTACACCTTC CSVRRGNGYTF
TRBJ2-7 TRBV10-3 NA few TGTGCCATCAGTGATTTCTACGAGCAGTACTTC CAISDFYEQYF
TRBJ2-1 TRBV20-1 TRBD2 once TGCAGTGCACTAGCGGGAGGGCACGCCTACAATGAGCAGTTCTTC CSALAGGHAYNEQFF
TRBJ2-1 TRBV11-2 TRBD2 NA TGTGCCAGCAGCAGCGTAGGAGCTAGCGGGAATGATGAGCAGTTCTTC CASSSVGASGNDEQFF
TRBJ1-3 TRBV5-4 NA NA TGTGCCAGCAGCTTGGGGCTTAACTCTGGAAACACCATATATTTT CASSLGLNSGNTIYF
TRBJ2-1 TRBV20-1 TRBD2 NA TGCAGTGTTACCGGGACTAGCGGCAATGAGCAGTTCTTC CSVTGTSGNEQFF
TRBJ1-6 TRBV5-1 TRBD1 NA TGCGCCAGCAGCTTCGGGACAGCTTATAATTCACCCCTCCACTTT CASSFGTAYNSPLHF
TRBJ1-6 TRBV5-6 NA NA TGTGCCAGCAGCTTGGGTCAGAACTATAATTCACCCCTCCACTTT CASSLGQNYNSPLHF
TRBJ2-1 TRBV29-1 NA NA TGCAGCGTTGAAGATGGAGTTCTTGAGCAGTTCTTC CSVEDGVLEQFF
TRBJ2-3 TRBV7-9 NA NA TGTGCCAGCAGGCCAGTTCAGAATTTGACAGATACGCAGTATTTT CASRPVQNLTDTQYF
TRBJ2-1 TRBV6-5 NA few TGTGCCAGCAGTTACAGGGACTCCTCCTACAATGAGCAGTTCTTC CASSYRDSSYNEQFF
TRBJ2-1 TRBV9 NA few TGTGCCAGCAGCGTAAGCGCCCGGGACACAGACTACAATGAGCAGTTCTTC CASSVSARDTDYNEQFF
TRBJ2-3 TRBV10-3 NA NA TGTGCCACCACTCCGTCCGGCACAGATACGCAGTATTTT CATTPSGTDTQYF
TRBJ2-3 TRBV5-6 TRBD2 NA TGTGCCAGCAGCTTGTGGGGTCTAGCGGAACCCACAGATACGCAGTATTTT CASSLWGLAEPTDTQYF
TRBJ2-7 TRBV6-1 TRBD2 NA TGTGCCAGCAGCCTCCGTAGCGGGACGGGATACGAGCAGTACTTC CASSLRSGTGYEQYF
TRBJ2-5 TRBV28 NA NA TGTGCCAGCGTGGGGTTGTTACAAGAGACCCAGTACTTC CASVGLLQETQYF
TRBJ2-5 TRBV29-1 NA NA TGCAGCGTTCGCAGGGACCAAGAGACCCAGTACTTC CSVRRDQETQYF
TRBJ1-2 TRBV12-3/TRBV12-4 NA once TGTGCCAGCACCCCACCAAGACAGACTTATGGCTACACCTTC CASTPPRQTYGYTF
TRBJ2-2 TRBV27 TRBD2 NA TGTGCCAGCACTCCGGGACTAGCATATACCGGGGAGCTGTTTTTT CASTPGLAYTGELFF
TRBJ2-3 TRBV7-6 NA NA TGTGCCAGCAGCACATCAAGACTAGGCAACACAGATACGCAGTATTTT CASSTSRLGNTDTQYF
TRBJ2-1 TRBV7-9 NA NA TGTGCCAGCAGCCCCCATGTGTTCCTGGTCAATGAGCAGTTCTTC CASSPHVFLVNEQFF
TRBJ2-2 TRBV10-3 TRBD2 NA TGTGCCATCAGTGAGTCAGAGCGGGACCCTTCCGGGGAGCTGTTTTTT CAISESERDPSGELFF
TRBJ1-1 TRBV11-1 NA NA TGTGCCAGTAGAGGCTCAGCTACTGAAGCTGTCTTT CASRGSATEAVF
TRBJ2-1 TRBV20-1 NA NA TGCAGTGCTAAAAAAAGGACCTACAATGAGCAGTTCTTC CSAKKRTYNEQFF
TRBJ2-1 TRBV29-1 NA NA TGCAGCGTTCTACACTACAATGAGCAGTTCTTC CSVLHYNEQFF
TRBJ2-1 TRBV13 NA NA TGTGCCAGCGTAAGCGCAAACTCCTACAATGAGCAGTTCTTC CASVSANSYNEQFF
TRBJ1-1 TRBV6-1 NA few TGTGCCAGCAGCTCACAGGGCGTGAACACTGAAGCTTTCTTT CASSSQGVNTEAFF
TRBJ1-5 TRBV2 NA few TGTGCCAGCAGTGAAGGGCCTCAGGTCGGGGTCGGGCCCCAGCATTTT CASSEGPQVGVGPQHF
TRBJ2-2 TRBV10-1 NA NA TGCGCCAGTGCAACCCCTGGGGGTACCGGGGAGCTGTTTTTT CASATPGGTGELFF
TRBJ2-1 TRBV20-1 TRBD2 few TGCAGCGGTAGCGGGGGGGCGGATTACAATGAGCAGTTCTTC CSGSGGADYNEQFF
TRBJ2-1 TRBV10-3 NA once TGTGCCATCAGTGAGTCGATGATTACCAATGAGCAGTTCTTC CAISESMITNEQFF
TRBJ2-1 TRBV7-3 TRBD1 NA TGTGCCAGCAGCTCCACAGGGGGTTCCTACAATGAGCAGTTCTTC CASSSTGGSYNEQFF